One and the same sample provided the 21 T cell receptor beta chains below, sequenced in a study of blood T cell repertoires in COVID-19. Sequenced by immunoSEQ multiplex PCR; TCRdb stores in-frame clones only, minus some. The sample records about 43,000 clones, over 75% being singletons. Sample: peripheral blood. The origin of the receptors is a woman aged 55-70 years with acute or convalescent COVID-19.

The chain carries TRBV5-6 and TRBJ2-7; maybe TRBD1 (6 bases). The CDR3 runs 11 residues. Germline loops: CDR1 SGHDT, CDR2 YYEEEE. Trimming took 3 bases from V and 7 from J, leaving 8 bases between them. The CDR3 loop is CASSYRDEQYF. CDR3 DNA: TGTGCCAGCAGCTACAGGGATGAGCAGTACTTC.

The V gene is TRBV3-1 (or the pseudogene TRBV3-2), the J gene TRBJ2-6; maybe TRBD1 (5 bases). The CDR3 consists of 17 residues. The germline CDR1 and CDR2 sequences are LGHDT and YNNKEL (reference sequence). V lost 2 bases and J lost 2, with 13 bases in between. CDR3 region: CASSQRGIVAGANVLTF. As DNA, the CDR3 is TGTGCCAGCAGCCAAAGGGGTATTGTAGCTGGGGCCAACGTCCTGACTTTC.

The rearrangement joins TRBV5-1 to TRBJ1-2; D possibly corresponds to TRBD1 (6 bases). Trimming pared 4 bases from V and 2 bases from J, leaving 12 bases between. The germline V gene encodes CDR1 SGHRS and CDR2 YFSETQ. The CDR3 runs 14 residues. The chain's CDR3 is CASSLVGANYGYTF. The CDR3, as DNA: TGCGCCAGCAGCCTCGTGGGGGCAAACTATGGCTACACCTTC.

The J gene is TRBJ2-1, the V gene TRBV12-5; D possibly corresponds to TRBD2 (5 bases). V lost 2 bases and J 4 bases, leaving 6 bases between the germline ends. Germline CDR1 and CDR2: LGHNT and FRNRAP. The CDR3 spans 13 residues. The CDR3 DNA follows: TGTGCTAGTGGTTTGCGGGGATACAATGAGCAGTTCTTC. It yields the protein CASGLRGYNEQFF.

Details on this clone: The same CDR3 is also encoded by other DNA sequences in this sample. The rearrangement links TRBV5-4 to TRBJ1-2; D might be TRBD1 (5 bases). The V and J ends lost 0 bases and 5 bases respectively, with 8 bases between them. The CDR3 totals 13 residues. In germline, CDR1 is SGHNT, CDR2 YYREEE (reference sequence). The CDR3 DNA reads as TGTGCCAGCAGCTTGGAGGGGACTTATGGCTACACCTTC. Translated: CASSLEGTYGYTF.

The V call is TRBV5-5, the J call TRBJ2-1; unclear D gene. V was cut by 4 bases and J by 9 bases, with 14 bases left in between. The CDR3 extends over 13 amino acids. The germline CDR1 and CDR2 sequences are SGHKS and YYEKEE (reference sequence). DNA for the CDR3: TGTGCCAGCAGCCTGGACCCCACTTCTGAGCAGTTCTTC. The encoded protein is CASSLDPTSEQFF.

The CDR3 DNA follows: TGTGCCAGTAGGACCACTAGCGGGGGCGACGAGCAGTACTTC. It encodes CASRTTSGGDEQYF. The V call is TRBV19, the J call TRBJ2-7; 11 positions match TRBD2. The CDR3 spans 14 residues. Trimming removed 6 bases from V and 5 bases from J; junction bases left unmatched: 6. Germline V CDR1 and CDR2: LNHDA, SQIVND (reference sequence). The full variable domain, completed using reference TRBV19 and TRBJ2-7, is DGGITQSPKYLFRKEGQNVTLSCEQNLNHDAMYWYRQDPGQGLRLIYYSQIVNDFQKGDIAEGYSVSREKKESFPLTVTSAQKNPTAFYLCASRTTSGGDEQYFGPGTRLTVT.

The genes are TRBV14 and TRBJ2-7; 8 bases are a match to TRBD2. CDR3 length: 15 residues. Trimming took 4 bases from V and 3 from J; bases not matched to a gene: 8. Per germline, CDR1 SGHDN and CDR2 FVKESK. The chain's CDR3 is CASSLRTSYYYEQYF. DNA of the CDR3: TGTGCCAGCAGCCTCCGGACTAGCTATTACTACGAGCAGTACTTC.

J is TRBJ1-6 and V is TRBV4-3, with D possibly TRBD1 on 5 matching bases. CDR1 and CDR2 (germline): LGHNA, YSLEER. This CDR3 region has 15 residues. Trimming took off 0 bases at V and 12 bases at J, with 15 bases between the two ends. The CDR3 DNA reads as TGCGCCAGCAGCCAAGATTGGGGGGGGATTCGACCCCTCCACTTT. Residues: CASSQDWGGIRPLHF.

This sequence joins TRBV6-5 and TRBJ1-1; D possibly corresponds to TRBD1 (5 bases). CDR1 and CDR2 (germline): MNHEY, SVGAGI. V lost 10 bases to trimming and J lost 1 base, with 13 bases between them. The CDR3 sequence is 13 residues long. DNA for the CDR3: TGTGCCACCACCGAGACAGCGAACACTGAAGCTTTCTTT. The encoded protein is CATTETANTEAFF.

The count of this clone is one. CDR3 protein: CASSVTGGRDTQYF. CDR3 coding DNA: TGTGCCAGCAGCGTGACGGGGGGGCGAGATACGCAGTATTTT. The chain is built from TRBV9 and TRBJ2-3, with 8 bases fitting TRBD2. Germline V gives CDR1 SGDLS, CDR2 YYNGEE. V gave up 2 bases and J gave up 5 bases; unmatched junction bases: 4. This CDR3 contains 14 residues.

The rearrangement uses TRBV25-1 and TRBJ2-5, with a possible D match to TRBD1 (6 bases). There are 12 residues in the CDR3. Trimming left V 6 bases short and J 4 bases short, with 9 bases between. Germline loops: CDR1 MGHDK, CDR2 SYGVNS. The CDR3 protein is CASRQGGETQYF. DNA for the CDR3: TGTGCCAGCAGACAGGGTGGAGAGACCCAGTACTTC.

The chain carries TRBV5-1 and TRBJ1-2; 9 bases are shared with TRBD1. Germline loops: CDR1 SGHRS, CDR2 YFSETQ. V trimming: 0 bases; J trimming: 8 bases; junction bases outside the gene matches: 14. The CDR3 totals 17 residues. The CDR3 is CASSLEISGQGAGGYTF. The CDR3 DNA is TGCGCCAGCAGCTTGGAAATTTCGGGACAGGGAGCTGGGGGCTACACCTTC.

This chain uses TRBV4-1 with TRBJ2-3; the match to TRBD2 covers 8 bases. The CDR3 covers 16 residues. Germline loops: CDR1 MGHRA, CDR2 YSYEKL. V dropped 2 bases and J dropped 3; count of bases not matched to a gene: 7. This CDR3 is CASSQMVASGTDTQYF. CDR3 in DNA: TGCGCCAGCAGCCAAATGGTAGCTAGCGGGACAGATACGCAGTATTTT.

The gene calls are TRBV7-2 and TRBJ2-7, with 10 bases aligning to TRBD2. The CDR3 is 14 residues long. J gave up 5 bases and V 5 bases, and 6 bases lay outside the gene matches. CDR1 and CDR2 (germline): SGHTA, FQGNSA. CDR3 sequence: CASSRAGGSDEQYF. DNA of the CDR3: TGTGCCAGCAGCAGAGCGGGGGGGTCTGACGAGCAGTACTTC.

This clone was seen only a few times. This chain links TRBV7-3 with TRBJ2-3, with 8 positions matching TRBD2. Germline CDR1 reads SGHTA; CDR2 reads FQGTGA. This CDR3 comprises 17 residues. Trimming took 2 bases from V and 6 from J; bases not matched to a gene: 13. The CDR3 here is CASSLDPAGGLLDTQYF. DNA for the CDR3: TGTGCCAGCAGCTTAGATCCGGCGGGGGGCCTTTTGGATACGCAGTATTTT.

The CDR3, as DNA: TGTGCCAGCAGCTCCCCGGGATCCTACGAGCAGTACTTC. Translated, it gives CASSSPGSYEQYF. The chain links TRBV5-4 to TRBJ2-7, with D tentatively TRBD2 (5 bases). Between the trimmed V and J ends, which lost 3 bases and 1 base, there was a span of 8 bases. This CDR3 contains 13 residues. Germline lookup yields CDR1 SGHNT and CDR2 YYREEE (reference sequence).

The chain employs TRBV3-1 (or the pseudogene TRBV3-2) and TRBJ2-3; TRBD2 matches at 12 bases. The germline gives CDR1 LGHDT, CDR2 YNNKEL (reference sequence). V shed 4 bases and J 6 bases; nucleotides not matched to a gene: 2. The CDR3 has 14 residues. The CDR3 spells CASSPTSGRDTQYF. The CDR3, as DNA: TGTGCCAGCAGCCCAACTAGCGGGAGGGATACGCAGTATTTT.

In its sample, this clone was seen once. This chain links TRBV11-3 with TRBJ2-3; maybe TRBD2 (6 bases). CDR1 is SGHNT, CDR2 YENEEA, per germline. The V gene lost 5 bases and the J gene lost 2 bases, with 11 bases spanning the gap. There are 14 residues in the CDR3. This CDR3 is CASSPGLNTDTQYF. The DNA for the CDR3 is TGTGCCAGCAGCCCGGGACTGAACACAGATACGCAGTATTTT.

The V and J genes are TRBV3-1 (or the pseudogene TRBV3-2) and TRBJ1-5; D may be TRBD1 (5 bases). Germline V lookup: CDR1 LGHDT, CDR2 YNNKEL (reference sequence). The CDR3 spans 15 residues. Deletions cut 4 bases from V and 5 bases from J, with 15 bases between. The CDR3 DNA reads TGTGCCAGCAGCCCGGACGGGGGTTTGGATCAGCCCCAGCATTTT. Protein: CASSPDGGLDQPQHF.

The genes are TRBV19 and TRBJ2-3; a possible D gene is TRBD1 (5 bases). With 7 bases removed from V and 0 bases from J, the gap between germline ends came to 8 bases. The CDR3 consists of 13 residues. The V gene's germline CDR1 is LNHDA and CDR2 SQIVND (reference sequence). The CDR3 spells CASKAGSTDTQYF. For the CDR3, the DNA is TGTGCCAGTAAGGCAGGGAGCACAGATACGCAGTATTTT.